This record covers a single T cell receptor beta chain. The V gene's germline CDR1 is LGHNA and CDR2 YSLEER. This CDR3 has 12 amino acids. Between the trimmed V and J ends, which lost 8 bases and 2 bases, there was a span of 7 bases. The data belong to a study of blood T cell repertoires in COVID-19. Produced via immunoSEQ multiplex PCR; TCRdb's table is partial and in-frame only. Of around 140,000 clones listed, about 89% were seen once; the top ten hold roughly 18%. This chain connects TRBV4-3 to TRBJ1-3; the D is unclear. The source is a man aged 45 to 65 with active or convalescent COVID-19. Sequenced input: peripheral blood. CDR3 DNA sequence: TGCGCCAGCGAGGGAGCTGGAAACACCATATATTTT. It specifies CASEGAGNTIYF.